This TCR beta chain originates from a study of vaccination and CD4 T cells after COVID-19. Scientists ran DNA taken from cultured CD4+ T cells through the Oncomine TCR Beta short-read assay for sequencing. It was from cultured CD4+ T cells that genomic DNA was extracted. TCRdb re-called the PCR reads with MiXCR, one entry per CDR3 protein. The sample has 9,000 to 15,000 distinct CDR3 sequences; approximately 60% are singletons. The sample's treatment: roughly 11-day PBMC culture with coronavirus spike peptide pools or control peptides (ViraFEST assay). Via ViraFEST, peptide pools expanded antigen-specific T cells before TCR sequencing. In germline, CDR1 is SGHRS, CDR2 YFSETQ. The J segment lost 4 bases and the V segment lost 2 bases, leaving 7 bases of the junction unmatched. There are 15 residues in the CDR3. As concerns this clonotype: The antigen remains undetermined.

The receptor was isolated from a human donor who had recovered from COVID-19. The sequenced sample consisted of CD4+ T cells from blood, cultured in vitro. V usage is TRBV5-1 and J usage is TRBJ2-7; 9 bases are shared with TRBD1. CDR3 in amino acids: CASSLTGTGQYEQYF. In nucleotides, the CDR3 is TGCGCCAGCAGCTTAACCGGGACAGGGCAATACGAGCAGTACTTC.